This T cell receptor beta chain was observed in a study of cytomegalovirus exposure and HLA in healthy donors. Study-level points and caveats: An analysis that was carried out later associated 16,000 or so TCR beta sequences with HLA alleles at 0.05 false discovery rate. Follow-up analysis found HLA locus-dependent TCR association rates, highest for DRB1 and lowest for HLA-C.

Donors showed nominal health when sampled, although they likely had unrecorded immune exposures. The germline gives CDR1 MNHEY, CDR2 SVGAGI. CDR3 length equals 13 residues. After removal of 4 bases from V and 3 bases from J, the junction contained 2 bases not matched to a gene. With respect to this clone: Its antigen is as yet unknown.

The primer mix had 60 Vbeta and 13 Jbeta primers. Sequenced by immunoSEQ multiplex PCR; TCRdb stores in-frame clones only, minus some. Here the sample spans around 220,000 clones, around 79% being singletons. Source material: PBMCs. The clonotype originates from a man aged 18 to 30 in good health and CMV-seronegative. The rearrangement links TRBV6-5 to TRBJ2-7, with 8 bases matching TRBD2. CDR3 nucleotides: TGTGCCAGCAGTTCCGGGACTAGCTACGAGCAGTACTTC. This encodes CASSSGTSYEQYF.